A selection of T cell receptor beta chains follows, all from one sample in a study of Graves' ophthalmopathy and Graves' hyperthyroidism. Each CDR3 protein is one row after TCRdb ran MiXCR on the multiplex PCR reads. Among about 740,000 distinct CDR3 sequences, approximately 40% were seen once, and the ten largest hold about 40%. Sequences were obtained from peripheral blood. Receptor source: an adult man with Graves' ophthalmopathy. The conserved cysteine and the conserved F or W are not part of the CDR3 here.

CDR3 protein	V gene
ASSGNAGGTNTEAF	TRBV5-4
SARLAGGTYEQY	TRBV20-1
SVDTGRVEAF	TRBV29-1
ASSGGGPSAGYEQY	TRBV10-1
SGGTGVYGQY	TRBV20-1
ASSSNWGGARVPYEQY	TRBV10-3
AISASTGQVFVYGYT	TRBV10-3
ASSAGGGVTEAF	TRBV9
ASSEVSTSPQETQY	TRBV12-3/TRBV12-4
SARDWSGAGGISYEQY	TRBV20-1
FSSLVADGYT	TRBV7-9
ASSQGQFTGELF	TRBV14
ASSSGQVGYEQY	TRBV5-6
ASSDIRASYEQY	TRBV25-1
ASSERTV	TRBV2
VSSLEAGIYGYT	TRBV7-2
ASLDSLNTGELF	TRBV10-2
ASSLDPRDSGIYEQY	TRBV7-9
ASSIARDQPQH	TRBV19
ASRTGNTIY	TRBV12-3/TRBV12-4
SVDLGSGNTIY	TRBV29-1
ASSTNKQGFENSPLH	TRBV19
AIRETGGLETQY	TRBV6-5
SAPPGTPGEETQY	TRBV20-1
ASSPPSIEGNQPQH	TRBV10-3
ATSRDRQHEAF	TRBV15
ASSFVLWGDYA	TRBV11-3
ASSFAQARDGYT	TRBV11-2
ASSPLGLAGGTTGELF	TRBV7-9
ASSIVDRFNSPLH	TRBV19
AISESSSGRFEAQY	TRBV10-3
ASSPVRTGRTEAF	TRBV7-9
ASSSPWRGQPQH	TRBV24-1